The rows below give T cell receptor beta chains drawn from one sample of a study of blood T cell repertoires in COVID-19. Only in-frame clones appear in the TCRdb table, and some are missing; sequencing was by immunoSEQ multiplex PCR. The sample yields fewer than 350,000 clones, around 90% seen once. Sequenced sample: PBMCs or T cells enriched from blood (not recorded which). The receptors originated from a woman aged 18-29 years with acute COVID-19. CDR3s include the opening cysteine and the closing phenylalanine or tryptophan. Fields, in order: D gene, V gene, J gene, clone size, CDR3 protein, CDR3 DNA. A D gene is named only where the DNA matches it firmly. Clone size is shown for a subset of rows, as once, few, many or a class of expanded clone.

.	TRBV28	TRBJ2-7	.	CASSLSSREYF	TGTGCCAGCAGTTTATCGTCCAGGGAGTACTTC
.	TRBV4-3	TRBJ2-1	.	CASSQGSAIYNEQFF	TGCGCCAGCAGCCAAGGGTCCGCGATCTACAATGAGCAGTTCTTC
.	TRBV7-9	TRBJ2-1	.	CASSPYTSGSDEQFF	TGTGCCAGCAGCCCCTATACGTCGGGGAGCGATGAGCAGTTCTTC
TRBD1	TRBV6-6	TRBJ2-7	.	CASTQGQTSYEQYF	TGTGCCAGCACCCAGGGACAGACTTCCTACGAGCAGTACTTC
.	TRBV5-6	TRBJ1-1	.	CATRGGGTEAFF	TGTGCCACCCGGGGGGGTGGCACTGAAGCTTTCTTT
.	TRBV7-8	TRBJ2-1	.	CASSPLRRGMSYNEQFF	TGTGCCAGCAGCCCCTTACGTCGGGGGATGTCCTACAATGAGCAGTTCTTC
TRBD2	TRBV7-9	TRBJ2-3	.	CASSPNGLAGTDTQYF	TGTGCCAGCAGCCCAAACGGACTAGCTGGCACAGATACGCAGTATTTT
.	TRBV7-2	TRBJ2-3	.	CASSSARDTQYF	TGTGCCAGCAGCTCCGCGCGGGATACGCAGTATTTT
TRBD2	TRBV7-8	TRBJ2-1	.	CASSWSTSGDYNEQFF	TGTGCCAGCAGCTGGTCGACTAGCGGGGACTACAATGAGCAGTTCTTC
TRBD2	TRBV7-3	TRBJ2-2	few	CASSQTSGRTTNTGELFF	TGTGCCAGCAGCCAGACTAGCGGGAGGACCACGAACACCGGGGAGCTGTTTTTT
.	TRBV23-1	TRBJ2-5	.	CASSQSAGEETQYF	TGCGCCAGCAGTCAATCGGCAGGTGAAGAGACCCAGTACTTC
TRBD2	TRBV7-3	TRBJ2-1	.	CASSLTSGLASEQFF	TGTGCCAGCAGCTTAACATCGGGACTAGCATCTGAGCAGTTCTTC
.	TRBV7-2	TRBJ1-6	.	CASSPTGVYSPLHF	TGTGCCAGCAGCCCGACAGGAGTTTATTCACCCCTCCACTTT
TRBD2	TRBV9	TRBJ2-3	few	CASSASGSTDTQYF	TGTGCCAGCAGCGCTAGCGGTAGCACAGATACGCAGTATTTT